A selection of T cell receptor beta chains follows, all from one sample in a study of blood T cell repertoires in COVID-19. Sequencing was performed with immunoSEQ multiplex PCR; in TCRdb, only in-frame clones are kept and a portion is missing. The sample carries 52,000 or so clones, 85% to 95% recorded once. Sequenced: peripheral blood. The receptor set was obtained from a man between 50 and 59 years old with acute or convalescent COVID-19. CDR3s include the opening cysteine and the closing phenylalanine or tryptophan. D genes are given only for firm matches. Clone size appears in some rows only: once, few, many, or a class for an expanded clone.

D gene: .
CDR3 length: 11
clone size: .
V gene: TRBV5-6
J gene: TRBJ2-7
CDR3 protein: CASSSHYEQYF
CDR3 DNA: TGTGCCAGCAGCTCCCACTACGAGCAGTACTTC

D gene: TRBD1
CDR3 length: 15
clone size: once
V gene: TRBV5-1
J gene: TRBJ1-2
CDR3 protein: CASSLTGETGYGYTF
CDR3 DNA: TGCGCCAGCAGCTTGACAGGGGAAACGGGCTATGGCTACACCTTC

D gene: TRBD2
CDR3 length: 19
clone size: .
V gene: TRBV27
J gene: TRBJ2-3
CDR3 protein: CASSLRLMSAGGFTDTQYF
CDR3 DNA: TGTGCCAGCAGTCTCCGACTTATGTCGGCGGGAGGGTTCACAGATACGCAGTATTTT

D gene: TRBD2
CDR3 length: 20
clone size: .
V gene: TRBV11-2
J gene: TRBJ2-7
CDR3 protein: CASSLDPSGGRASRGDEQYF
CDR3 DNA: TGTGCCAGCAGCTTAGATCCTTCGGGGGGGAGGGCCTCAAGGGGCGACGAGCAGTACTTC

D gene: TRBD1
CDR3 length: 15
clone size: .
V gene: TRBV5-1
J gene: TRBJ1-2
CDR3 protein: CASSFGTGLYNGYTF
CDR3 DNA: TGCGCCAGCAGCTTCGGGACAGGGTTATATAATGGCTACACCTTC

D gene: .
CDR3 length: 14
clone size: .
V gene: TRBV7-6
J gene: TRBJ1-6
CDR3 protein: CASSLGGYNSPLHF
CDR3 DNA: TGTGCCAGCAGCTTAGGAGGATATAATTCACCCCTCCACTTT

D gene: .
CDR3 length: 14
clone size: .
V gene: TRBV18
J gene: TRBJ2-7
CDR3 protein: CASSPRAGVDEQYF
CDR3 DNA: TGTGCCAGCTCACCTCGAGCAGGGGTTGACGAGCAGTACTTC

D gene: .
CDR3 length: 15
clone size: .
V gene: TRBV18
J gene: TRBJ2-3
CDR3 protein: CASSRQGSPTDTQYF
CDR3 DNA: TGTGCCAGCTCACGTCAGGGGAGCCCCACAGATACGCAGTATTTT

D gene: TRBD1
CDR3 length: 14
clone size: .
V gene: TRBV5-1
J gene: TRBJ1-1
CDR3 protein: CASSLVQGDTEAFF
CDR3 DNA: TGCGCCAGCAGCTTGGTCCAGGGGGACACTGAAGCTTTCTTT

D gene: TRBD2
CDR3 length: 15
clone size: .
V gene: TRBV2
J gene: TRBJ2-1
CDR3 protein: CASTLRLAGGNEQFF
CDR3 DNA: TGTGCCAGCACTCTCAGACTAGCGGGGGGCAATGAGCAGTTCTTC

D gene: .
CDR3 length: 14
clone size: .
V gene: TRBV7-2
J gene: TRBJ2-7
CDR3 protein: CASSLTEGPYEQYF
CDR3 DNA: TGTGCCAGCAGCTTAACGGAGGGCCCCTACGAGCAGTACTTC

D gene: .
CDR3 length: 15
clone size: once
V gene: TRBV5-4
J gene: TRBJ2-2
CDR3 protein: CASSFLGGNTGELFF
CDR3 DNA: TGTGCCAGCAGCTTCTTGGGAGGGAACACCGGGGAGCTGTTTTTT

D gene: .
CDR3 length: 14
clone size: few
V gene: TRBV5-1
J gene: TRBJ2-7
CDR3 protein: CASSPAPGSYEQYF
CDR3 DNA: TGCGCCAGCAGCCCAGCGCCAGGGTCCTACGAGCAGTACTTC

D gene: .
CDR3 length: 14
clone size: .
V gene: TRBV7-2
J gene: TRBJ2-5
CDR3 protein: CASSLVLGSETQYF
CDR3 DNA: TGTGCCAGCAGCTTAGTTCTGGGCTCAGAGACCCAGTACTTC